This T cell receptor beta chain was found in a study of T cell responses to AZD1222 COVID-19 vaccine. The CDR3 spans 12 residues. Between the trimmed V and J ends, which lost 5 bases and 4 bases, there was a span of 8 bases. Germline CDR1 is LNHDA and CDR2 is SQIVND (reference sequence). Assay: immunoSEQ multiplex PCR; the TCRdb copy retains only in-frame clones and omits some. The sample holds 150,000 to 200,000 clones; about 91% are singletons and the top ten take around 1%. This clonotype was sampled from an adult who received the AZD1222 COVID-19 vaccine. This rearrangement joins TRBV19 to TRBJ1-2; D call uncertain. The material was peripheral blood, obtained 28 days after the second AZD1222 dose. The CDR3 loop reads CASSRSRYGYTF. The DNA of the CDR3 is TGTGCCAGTAGTCGGAGCCGCTATGGCTACACCTTC.